The following is a T cell receptor (beta chain) sequence with its context. The sample belongs to a study of OX40 agonist ivuxolimab in advanced cancers. Study details: In three patients, partial responses were observed, one with hepatocellular carcinoma and two with cutaneous melanoma.

The CDR3 loop spans 15 amino acids. Germline V gene sequence: CDR1 MNHEY, CDR2 SVGAGI. The V end lost 7 bases, the J end lost 9 bases, and 22 bases lay between the germline ends. The data were produced by immunoSEQ multiplex PCR, yet TCRdb's version contains in-frame clones alone and is incomplete. The sample has about 120,000 clones, roughly 95% seen once. The receptor comes from an adult with an advanced solid tumor such as melanoma, head and neck, liver or kidney cancer. This sample comprised CD4+ or CD8+ T cells sorted from blood, obtained in a trial of the OX40 agonist ivuxolimab. The rearrangement links TRBV6-5 to TRBJ2-1; maybe TRBD2 (6 bases). The CDR3 sequence: CASTRTQTSPAEQFF. CDR3 DNA: TGTGCCAGCACCCGCACCCAGACTAGTCCGGCTGAGCAGTTCTTC.